This is a list of T cell receptor beta chains from one sample in a study of T-cell memory formation after mild COVID-19. TCRdb reanalysed the 5' RACE reads using MiXCR and keeps one entry per CDR3 protein. The sample shows 350,000 or so distinct CDR3 sequences, approximately 12% of them seen only once. Specimen: PBMCs or a T cell subset sorted from them (not recorded which). These receptors were taken from a man in his late teens or twenties who had mild COVID-19 (a few samples of this study predate the infection). Cell type and time point are not known. CDR3s include the opening cysteine and the closing phenylalanine or tryptophan. Each record gives: clone size, V gene, J gene, D gene, CDR3 DNA, CDR3 protein. D genes are given only for firm matches. Expanded clones get a size class; other rows say once, few or many, or leave the size out.

many	TRBV29-1	TRBJ2-5	TRBD2	TGCAGCGTTGGTGGACTAGCGGGGGAAGAGACCCAGTACTTC	CSVGGLAGEETQYF
-	TRBV15	TRBJ2-1	-	TGTGCCACCAGCAGACTCCCCGGCCGGGGGGCCACCAGTGAGCAGTTCTTC	CATSRLPGRGATSEQFF
few	TRBV19	TRBJ2-1	TRBD1	TGTGCCAGTAGCCCGCAGGACAGGGGCTCCTACAATGAGCAGTTCTTC	CASSPQDRGSYNEQFF
many	TRBV12-3/TRBV12-4	TRBJ2-1	-	TGTGCCAGCAGCTACATTTCGGGCTACAATGAGCAGTTCTTC	CASSYISGYNEQFF
few	TRBV9	TRBJ1-6	TRBD1	TGTGCCAGCAGCTTCCGGACAGGGTGGGATTCACCCCTCCACTTT	CASSFRTGWDSPLHF
-	TRBV13	TRBJ1-6	-	TGTGCCAGCAGCTTAGATTCGCAGGGAAATTCACCCCTCCACTTT	CASSLDSQGNSPLHF
few	TRBV7-9	TRBJ2-5	TRBD2	TGTGCCAGCAGCACTGCCGGGACTAGAGAGACCCAGTACTTC	CASSTAGTRETQYF
-	TRBV27	TRBJ1-5	-	TGTGCCAGCAGACCAAATCAGGGGTTGAGGCAGCCCCAGCATTTT	CASRPNQGLRQPQHF
-	TRBV20-1	TRBJ2-7	TRBD1	TGCAGTGCTCCCCGGACAGGGGATGACGAGCAGTACTTC	CSAPRTGDDEQYF
-	TRBV20-1	TRBJ1-5	-	TGCAGTGCTAGAGATCTCCAGTCCGATCAGCCCCAGCATTTT	CSARDLQSDQPQHF
few	TRBV7-6	TRBJ1-1	-	TGTGCCAGCAGCCCGACTTCAGCTGCCGTTGAAGCTTTCTTT	CASSPTSAAVEAFF
many	TRBV20-1	TRBJ2-5	-	TGCAGTGCTCGGGACTCCTTAACAGAGACCCAGTACTTC	CSARDSLTETQYF
-	TRBV24-1	TRBJ2-5	TRBD2	TGTGCCACCAGTGACCTCGGACTAGCTGGAGAGACCCAGTACTTC	CATSDLGLAGETQYF
-	TRBV7-9	TRBJ2-1	-	TGTGCCAGCAGCTTATTTCAGGGTAGTAGCTCCTACAATGAGCAGTTCTTC	CASSLFQGSSSYNEQFF
-	TRBV6-2/TRBV6-3	TRBJ2-3	-	TGTGCCAGCAGTTACGCTACAGGGTATGGAACAGATACGCAGTATTTT	CASSYATGYGTDTQYF
-	TRBV7-6	TRBJ1-4	TRBD1	TGTGCCAGTGGGCTGGGACAGGGTTATGAAAAACTGTTTTTT	CASGLGQGYEKLFF
many	TRBV7-9	TRBJ2-5	-	TGTGCCAGCAGCTTAGTGGTCCACCCATGGACCCAGTACTTC	CASSLVVHPWTQYF
-	TRBV20-1	TRBJ2-5	-	TGCAGTGCTAGGGGTGAAGAGACCCAGTACTTC	CSARGEETQYF
few	TRBV5-1	TRBJ2-3	-	TGCGCCAGCAGCTTCGGAGCGGATTTCACAGATACGCAGTATTTT	CASSFGADFTDTQYF
-	TRBV12-3/TRBV12-4	TRBJ1-2	-	TGTTCCAGCAGTTTTTGGGACGTCCTTAACTATGGCTACACCTTC	CSSSFWDVLNYGYTF
few	TRBV9	TRBJ2-5	-	TGTGCCAGCAGCGTAGGAGGGCGTAGAGAGACCCAGTACTTC	CASSVGGRRETQYF
-	TRBV3-1	TRBJ2-7	TRBD1	TGTGCCAGCAGCCAAGTCGGGACAGGGGCCTACGAGCAGTACTTC	CASSQVGTGAYEQYF
once	TRBV11-2	TRBJ2-2	-	TGTGCCAGCGACCAGGAGGGCACCGGGGAGCTGTTTTTT	CASDQEGTGELFF
-	TRBV25-1	TRBJ1-1	-	TGTGCCAGCAGTGAATTCGCTTCTGAAGCTTTCTTT	CASSEFASEAFF
-	TRBV10-2	TRBJ2-7	-	TGCGCCACAGCCGGACTGCCATCTCCCGAGCAGTACTTC	CATAGLPSPEQYF